What follows is one T cell receptor (beta chain) and its context. Its antigen is not identified. CDR1 is SNHLY and CDR2 is FYNNEI in the germline V gene. CDR3 size: 22 residues. Trimming shortened V by 8 bases and J by 0 bases, and 37 bases separated the two germline ends. Every PCR received spiked-in synthetic TCR analog templates. Using immunoSEQ multiplex PCR, the repertoire was profiled, and TCRdb retains in-frame clones only, with some absent. The sample yields tens of thousands of clones, around 74% seen once. The entry originates in a study of PD-L1 blockade in urothelial cancer. Looking at the study overall: About 90% of the 29 patients comprised males who had bladder-origin urothelial cancer. Regarding the study as a whole: Larger 3-week expansion of tumor-associated blood clones was seen in durable-benefit patients.

The time point here: pretreatment peripheral blood. There were between 1 and 8 samples from each patient, taken pretreatment and on-treatment. This clonotype was obtained from a man aged 70 or older with urothelial cancer. The rearrangement links TRBV2 to TRBJ2-5; TRBD1 is a possible D gene (6 bases). The material was PBMCs, obtained around atezolizumab (anti-PD-L1) treatment. CDR3: CASGTWGQPETSELWYQETQYF. Here the CDR3 DNA reads TGTGCCAGCGGGACCTGGGGGCAACCAGAGACGAGCGAACTTTGGTACCAAGAGACCCAGTACTTC. The whole variable domain, remainder taken from reference TRBV2 and TRBJ2-5, is EPEVTQTPSHQVTQMGQEVILRCVPISNHLYFYWYRQILGQKVEFLVSFYNNEISEKSEIFDDQFSVERPDGSNFTLKIRSTKLEDSAMYFCASGTWGQPETSELWYQETQYFGPGTRLLVL.